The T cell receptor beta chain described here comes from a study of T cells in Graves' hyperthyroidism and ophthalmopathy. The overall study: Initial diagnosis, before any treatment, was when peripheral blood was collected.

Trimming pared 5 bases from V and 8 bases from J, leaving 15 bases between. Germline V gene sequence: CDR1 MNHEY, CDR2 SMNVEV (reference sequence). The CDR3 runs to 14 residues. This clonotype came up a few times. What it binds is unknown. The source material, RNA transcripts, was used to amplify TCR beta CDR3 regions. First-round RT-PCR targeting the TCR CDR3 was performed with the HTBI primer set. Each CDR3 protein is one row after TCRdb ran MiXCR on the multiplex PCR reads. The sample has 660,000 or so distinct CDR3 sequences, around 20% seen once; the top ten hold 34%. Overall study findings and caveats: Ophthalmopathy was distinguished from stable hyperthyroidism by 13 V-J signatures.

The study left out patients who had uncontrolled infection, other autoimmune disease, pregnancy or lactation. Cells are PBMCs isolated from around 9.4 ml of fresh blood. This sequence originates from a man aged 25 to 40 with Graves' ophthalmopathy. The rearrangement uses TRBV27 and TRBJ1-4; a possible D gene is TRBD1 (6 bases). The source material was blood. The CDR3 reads CASSPGTSREKLFF. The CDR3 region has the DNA TGTGCCAGCAGTCCCGGGACATCAAGGGAAAAACTGTTTTTT.